These T cell receptor beta chains were read from a single sample in a study of beta chain features in type 1 diabetes. The assay was immunoSEQ multiplex PCR, and TCRdb's table has in-frame clones only and misses some. The sample carries approximately 100,000 clones, under 30% recorded once. Sequenced: central memory CD4+ T cells from blood. The receptors originated from a woman younger than 35 with type 1 diabetes. Each CDR3 is given with its conserved first and last residue. A D gene is named only where the DNA matches it firmly. Size is omitted from some rows. Given values are once, few, many or a class for expanded clones.

v_gene,j_gene,abundance,d_gene,CDR3aa,CDR3nt
TRBV25-1,TRBJ2-5,.,TRBD2,CASSDPGGQETQYF,TGTGCCAGCAGTGACCCGGGAGGCCAAGAGACCCAGTACTTC
TRBV28,TRBJ1-3,few,.,CASSLSDGGNTIYF,TGTGCCAGCAGTTTATCTGACGGGGGAAACACCATATATTTT
TRBV11-2,TRBJ2-3,.,TRBD1,CASGQGHITDTQYF,TGTGCCAGCGGACAGGGACACATAACAGATACGCAGTATTTT
TRBV6-1,TRBJ2-1,.,.,CASSDQGSNEQFF,TGTGCCAGCAGTGACCAGGGGTCCAATGAGCAGTTCTTC
TRBV11-3,TRBJ2-2,.,TRBD1,CASSLDQGAGELFF,TGTGCCAGCAGCTTAGATCAGGGGGCCGGGGAGCTGTTTTTT
TRBV9,TRBJ2-1,few,.,CASSVVASDNEQFF,TGTGCCAGCAGCGTAGTGGCTAGTGATAATGAGCAGTTCTTC
TRBV4-1,TRBJ2-4,.,.,CASSQDDISAKNIQYF,TGCGCCAGCAGCCAAGATGACATCTCAGCCAAAAACATTCAGTACTTC
TRBV7-9,TRBJ1-5,few,.,CASSSGLAPQHF,TGTGCCAGCAGCTCGGGTTTAGCGCCCCAGCATTTT
TRBV2,TRBJ2-3,.,TRBD1,CASRIPGQGQYF,TGTGCCAGCAGGATACCGGGACAGGGGCAGTATTTT
TRBV28,TRBJ2-7,few,TRBD2,CASSLGTSGSWEQYF,TGTGCCAGCAGTTTAGGGACTAGCGGGAGTTGGGAGCAGTACTTC